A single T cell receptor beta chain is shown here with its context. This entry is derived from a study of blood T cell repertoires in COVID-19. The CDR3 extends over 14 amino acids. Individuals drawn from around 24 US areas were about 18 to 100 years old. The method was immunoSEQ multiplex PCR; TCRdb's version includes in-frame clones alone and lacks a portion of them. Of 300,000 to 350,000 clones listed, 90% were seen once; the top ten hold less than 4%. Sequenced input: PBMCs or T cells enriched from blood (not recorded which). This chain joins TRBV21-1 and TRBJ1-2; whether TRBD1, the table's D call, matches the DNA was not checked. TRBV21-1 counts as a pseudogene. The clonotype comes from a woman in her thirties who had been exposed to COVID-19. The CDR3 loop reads CATTPPVYRAGYTF. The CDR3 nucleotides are TGTGCCACCACCCCTCCCGTGTACAGGGCAGGCTACACCTTC.